This TCR beta chain emerged from a study of cytomegalovirus exposure and HLA in healthy donors. In regard to this clone: Antigen specificity is unknown.

The CDR3 is 19 amino acids. TCRdb's table, derived via immunoSEQ multiplex PCR, lists solely in-frame clones and lacks some. The sample includes 71,000 or so clones, about 94% of them seen just once. The study's findings and limits: The study put 150 to 200 TCR beta chains on its list as cytomegalovirus-associated. Subsequent analysis of the approximately 110 validation repertoires found a tendency for first-cohort TCR clusters to co-occur.

This clonotype originated in a woman younger than 35 in good health and CMV-seronegative. This rearrangement joins TRBV21-1 to TRBJ2-1; the DNA was not compared with TRBD2, the D call given in the table. TRBV21-1 represents a pseudogene. The sequenced sample was PBMCs. CDR3 region: CASSKDGALSGRANGEQFF. Written as DNA, the CDR3 is TGTGCCAGCAGCAAGGACGGGGCACTAAGCGGGAGGGCCAATGGTGAGCAGTTCTTC.